This entry is about one TCR beta chain. V was clipped by 0 bases and J by 7 bases, with 7 bases between them. The CDR3 has 13 amino acids. CDR1 is MGHRA and CDR2 is YSYEKL in the germline V gene. Study members were between roughly 18 and 100 years old and lived in some 26 US regions. Each participant's cohort was designated according to participant-reported clinical history. Repertoires were generated with immunoSEQ multiplex PCR, while TCRdb's copy carries only in-frame clones and drops some. This table has roughly 330,000 clones, around 87% appearing once. The data belong to a study of blood T cell repertoires in COVID-19.

V gene TRBV4-1 combines with J gene TRBJ1-5, with unresolved D. Sequences were obtained from PBMCs or T cells enriched from blood (not recorded which). The source is a young woman who had recovered from COVID-19. The DNA of the CDR3 is TGCGCCAGCAGCCAAGAAACGCGGCAGCCCCAGCATTTT. Protein: CASSQETRQPQHF.